These 30 T cell receptor beta chains share one sample of origin, sequenced in a study of cytomegalovirus exposure and HLA in healthy donors. Primers: 60 Vbeta forward and 13 Jbeta reverse. Assay: immunoSEQ multiplex PCR; the TCRdb copy retains only in-frame clones and omits some. This sample has roughly 200,000 clones, with just under 80% found just once. Source material: PBMCs. The receptor source for this set is a female donor in good health and CMV-seronegative.

V usage is TRBV30 and J usage is TRBJ1-6; 9 bases align to TRBD1. The CDR3 spans 20 residues. V lost 0 bases to trimming and J lost 0 bases; unmatched junction nucleotides: 12. Germline V lookup: CDR1 GTSNPN, CDR2 SVGIG (reference sequence). CDR3 sequence reads: CAWSVRWRDRASSYNSPLHF. The CDR3 coding sequence is TGTGCCTGGAGTGTAAGATGGAGGGACAGGGCGAGCTCCTATAATTCACCCCTCCACTTT. Complete variable domain (other parts from reference TRBV30 and TRBJ1-6): SQTIHQWPATLVQPVGSPLSLECTVEGTSNPNLYWYRQAAGRGLQLLFYSVGIGQISSEVPQNLSASRPQDRQFILSSKKLLLSDSGFYLCAWSVRWRDRASSYNSPLHFGNGTRLTVT.

The chain joins TRBV9 to TRBJ1-2; 10 positions agree with TRBD1. V dropped 3 bases and J dropped 5; count of bases not matched to a gene: 4. The germline gives CDR1 SGDLS, CDR2 YYNGEE. The CDR3 is 14 amino acids. The CDR3 nucleotides read TGTGCCAGCAGCGCCGGGGACAGGGGATATGGCTACACCTTC. This translates into CASSAGDRGYGYTF.

V usage is TRBV7-9 and J usage is TRBJ2-2; TRBD2 agrees at 8 bases. CDR1 is SEHNR, CDR2 FQNEAQ, per germline (reference sequence). The CDR3 has 16 residues. V gave up 6 bases and J gave up 5 bases; unmatched junction bases: 11. The CDR3, as DNA: TGTGCCAGCAGACTATCTCGGGGGGGGAGGACCGGGGAGCTGTTTTTT. It is translated as CASRLSRGGRTGELFF.

The chain recombines TRBV6-5 with TRBJ2-5; 7 bases are shared with TRBD2. CDR1 MNHEY and CDR2 SVGAGI come from the germline V gene. Losses at the gene ends were 0 bases for V and 5 bases for J; bases not matched to a gene: 9. This CDR3 has 16 amino acids. The CDR3 coding sequence is TGTGCCAGCAGTTACTCGGTGACTAGCAAGGGCGAGACCCAGTACTTC. Its protein is CASSYSVTSKGETQYF.

This clone has just a few counts. The chain joins TRBV28 to TRBJ2-7, with TRBD1 as a possible D gene (6 bases). The CDR3 is 12 residues long. Trimming removed 7 bases at V and 3 bases at J, with 10 bases between. Germline-derived CDR1 and CDR2 are MDHEN and SYDVKM. The CDR3 bases are TGTGCCAGCACGAGGGGGAGCTACGAGCAGTACTTC. Its translation: CASTRGSYEQYF.

The rearrangement links TRBV10-3 to TRBJ2-7; TRBD2 matches at 11 bases. CDR1 and CDR2 from the germline V gene are ENHRY and SYGVKD. V was clipped by 0 bases and J by 2 bases; unmatched bases: 12. This CDR3 is 19 amino acids long. This CDR3 is CAISESTSGNQKGTYEQYF. The CDR3 DNA reads TGTGCCATCAGTGAGTCGACTAGCGGGAATCAGAAGGGGACCTACGAGCAGTACTTC.

Concerning this clone itself: Germline and junction disagree at one end, which may indicate a read error. The rearrangement links TRBV7-2 to TRBJ2-7; TRBD2 agrees at 14 bases. The CDR3 has 17 amino acids. Germline V gives CDR1 SGHTA, CDR2 FQGNSA. CDR3: CASSGRRGLAGAGEQYF. The DNA for the CDR3 is TGTGCCAGCAGCGGGCGGCGGGGACTAGCGGGAGCTGGGGAGCAGTACTTT.

A word on this clone: One end of the junction is discordant with germline, which a read error may explain. The chain uses TRBV6-5 and TRBJ1-1; a weak D match, TRBD1 (5 bases). Germline CDR1 MNHEY, CDR2 SVGAGI. The CDR3 spans 14 residues. CDR3: CAGSYLTGNTEAFF. The CDR3 region has the DNA TGTGCCGGCAGTTACTTAACAGGGAACACTGAAGCTTTCTTT.

The rearrangement uses TRBV30 and TRBJ2-2; perhaps TRBD1 as D (5 bases). The CDR3 extends over 14 amino acids. V lost 0 bases, J lost 5 bases, and 10 bases lay in between. Germline V gene sequence: CDR1 GTSNPN, CDR2 SVGIG (reference sequence). This chain's CDR3 is CAWSVESGTGELFF. In DNA, the CDR3 is TGTGCCTGGAGTGTAGAATCAGGGACCGGGGAGCTGTTTTTT.

CDR3 loop: CASSESLQGGPYEQYF. CDR3 bases: TGTGCCAGCAGTGAATCCCTCCAGGGGGGCCCCTACGAGCAGTACTTC. This sequence joins TRBV2 and TRBJ2-7; TRBD1 might be the D (7 bases). CDR1 and CDR2 (germline): SNHLY, FYNNEI. The CDR3 is 16 residues long. Trimming took 2 bases from V and 2 from J, leaving 16 bases between them.

The CDR3 loop reads CASSINRGQGEQYF. The CDR3 nucleotides are TGTGCCAGCAGCATAAACAGGGGGCAAGGCGAGCAGTACTTC. The rearrangement links TRBV7-2 to TRBJ2-7; 9 bases align to TRBD1. Trimming removed 5 bases from V and 6 bases from J; junction bases left unmatched: 8. The CDR3 runs to 14 residues. Germline V gene lookup returns CDR1 SGHTA and CDR2 FQGNSA.

The chain uses TRBV15 and TRBJ1-1; possibly TRBD1 for D (5 bases). There are 14 residues in the CDR3. Germline-derived CDR1 and CDR2 are LNHNV and YYDKDF (reference sequence). Trimming shortened V by 3 bases and J by 5 bases, and 13 bases separated the two germline ends. In DNA form, the CDR3 reads TGTGCCACCAGCAGCTATAGGGGAGGGACTGAAGCTTTCTTT. Translation gives CATSSYRGGTEAFF.

This clone occurred once. The chain has TRBV29-1 and TRBJ2-7; TRBD1 matches at 9 bases. The CDR3 runs 14 residues. Germline CDR1 SQVTM, CDR2 ANQGSEA. The junction had 12 bases not matched to a gene; V was cut back by 6 bases and J by 6 bases. CDR3 in amino acids: CSVDRDRETGEQYF. The CDR3 DNA reads TGCAGCGTGGATCGGGACAGGGAAACGGGCGAGCAGTACTTC.

Here the CDR3 reads CASSVGRGVSYEQYF. The CDR3 DNA reads as TGTGCCAGCAGTGTAGGACGGGGGGTTTCGTACGAGCAGTACTTC. The chain is built from TRBV6-1 and TRBJ2-7, with TRBD2 identical over 7 bases. V gave up 4 bases and J gave up 4 bases; unmatched junction bases: 10. The CDR3 is 15 residues long. Germline V lookup: CDR1 MNHNS, CDR2 SASEGT.

CDR3 nucleotide sequence: TGTGCCAGCAGCGAAACTAGCGGGGGTAACGAGCAGTACTTC. This encodes CASSETSGGNEQYF. The chain recombines TRBV5-5 with TRBJ2-5; 11 bases agree with TRBD2. With the DNA end fitting TRBJ2-7 better, the J assignment may be wrong. Germline CDR1 reads SGHKS; CDR2 reads YYEKEE (reference sequence). The CDR3 is 14 amino acids.

V usage is TRBV6-5 and J usage is TRBJ2-1; D perhaps matches TRBD2 (7 bases). Germline-derived CDR1 and CDR2 are MNHEY and SVGAGI. CDR3 length: 15 residues. The V end lost 2 bases, the J end lost 5 bases, and 13 bases lay between the germline ends. The CDR3 loop reads CASSYVPGGNNEQFF. The CDR3 nucleotides are TGTGCCAGCAGTTACGTGCCGGGGGGCAACAATGAGCAGTTCTTC.

Points on this clone: Since a far larger clone is one base different, this is likely a read error. V usage is TRBV4-2 and J usage is TRBJ2-3, with D tentatively TRBD2 (6 bases). This CDR3 comprises 16 residues. CDR1 and CDR2 from the germline V gene are LGHNA and YNFKEQ. Trimming removed 4 bases at V and 0 bases at J, with 14 bases between. The CDR3 coding sequence is TGTGCCAGCAGCCCCCTGGGCGGGGAGAGCACAGATACGCAGTATTTT. Amino acids: CASSPLGGESTDTQYF.

The chain is built from TRBV28 and TRBJ2-7; no firm D call. Per germline, CDR1 MDHEN and CDR2 SYDVKM. CDR3 size: 15 residues. The germline V and J ends were trimmed by 2 bases and 3 bases, with 14 bases remaining between them. The CDR3 DNA follows: TGTGCCAGCAGTTTAGGGTCAGGAACAGTCTACGAGCAGTACTTC. Translation: CASSLGSGTVYEQYF.

The chain has TRBV7-3 and TRBJ2-2; D not resolved. There are 12 residues in the CDR3. Deletions cut 5 bases from V and 6 bases from J, with 7 bases between. Germline CDR1 reads SGHTA; CDR2 reads FQGTGA. This CDR3 reads CASSENSGELFF. CDR3 sequence (DNA): TGTGCCAGCAGCGAAAACTCCGGGGAGCTGTTTTTT.

The rearrangement uses TRBV6-5 and TRBJ2-1; no clear D gene. This CDR3 spans 15 amino acids. Trimming cost V 3 bases and J 0 bases, with 9 bases left between them. Germline assignment: CDR1 MNHEY and CDR2 SVGAGI. Written as DNA, the CDR3 is TGTGCCAGCAGTTATCAACTGAGCTCCTACAATGAGCAGTTCTTC. Translating gives CASSYQLSSYNEQFF.

V gene TRBV28 combines with J gene TRBJ2-7; a possible D gene is TRBD2 (7 bases). Germline values: CDR1 MDHEN, CDR2 SYDVKM. The CDR3 extends over 15 amino acids. V lost 4 bases, J lost 6 bases, and 19 bases lay in between. CDR3 residues: CASSYGLGKGVEQYF. The CDR3 DNA follows: TGTGCCAGCAGTTACGGACTAGGAAAGGGGGTCGAGCAGTACTTC.

The chain carries TRBV5-4 and TRBJ2-1, with 9 bases lining up with TRBD2. The CDR3 is made up of 15 amino acids. From germline, CDR1 is SGHNT and CDR2 YYREEE (reference sequence). V trimming: 4 bases; J trimming: 6 bases; junction bases outside the gene matches: 8. CDR3 in amino acids: CASSISGRGGNEQFF. DNA of the CDR3: TGTGCCAGCAGCATTAGCGGGAGAGGCGGCAATGAGCAGTTCTTC.

Comment on this clone: At the DNA level, this CDR3 is encoded by other sequences in the same sample as well. The J gene is TRBJ2-1, the V gene TRBV5-1, with D perhaps TRBD1 (6 bases). The CDR3 runs 14 residues. The germline V gene has CDR1 SGHRS and CDR2 YFSETQ. The ends were cut back, 2 bases at V and 4 bases at J, with 10 bases in the middle. CDR3 bases: TGCGCCAGCAGCTTACAGGGTTCATACAATGAGCAGTTCTTC. Its protein is CASSLQGSYNEQFF. The variable domain in full, completed from reference TRBV5-1 and TRBJ2-1, reads KAGVTQTPRYLIKTRGQQVTLSCSPISGHRSVSWYQQTPGQGLQFLFEYFSETQRNKGNFPGRFSGRQFSNSRSEMNVSTLELGDSALYLCASSLQGSYNEQFFGPGTRLTVL.

This clone appeared a few times. The chain links TRBV7-9 to TRBJ2-7; D perhaps matches TRBD1 (6 bases). V was cut by 5 bases and J by 3 bases, with 20 bases left in between. The length of the CDR3 is 16 residues. CDR1 SEHNR and CDR2 FQNEAQ come from the germline V gene (reference sequence). Here the CDR3 DNA reads TGTGCCAGCAGCATACGCACCGGGACACAATTCTACGAGCAGTACTTC. Its protein is CASSIRTGTQFYEQYF.

The rearrangement links TRBV6-6 to TRBJ1-3; 8 bases line up with TRBD1. The J segment lost 3 bases and the V segment lost 6 bases, leaving 4 bases of the junction unmatched. Germline V gene lookup returns CDR1 MNHNY and CDR2 SVGAGI (reference sequence). CDR3 length equals 14 residues. The CDR3 region is CASRPQGVGNTIYF. The CDR3 DNA sequence: TGTGCCAGCAGACCACAGGGGGTTGGAAACACCATATATTTT.

The rearrangement joins TRBV6-5 to TRBJ2-5, with 7 bases fitting TRBD2. The last part of the DNA fits TRBJ2-7 better; the J call may be wrong. Per germline, CDR1 MNHEY and CDR2 SVGAGI. This CDR3 has 15 amino acids. The CDR3 loop is CASSYLGQGGGEQYF. In nucleotides, the CDR3 is TGTGCCAGCAGTTACTTGGGGCAGGGCGGGGGCGAGCAGTACTTC.

The V call is TRBV9, the J call TRBJ2-1, with TRBD2 matching 10 bases. CDR1 is SGDLS, CDR2 YYNGEE, per germline. The CDR3 is 17 amino acids. J was trimmed by 8 bases and V by 2 bases; bases with no gene match: 13. CDR3 loop: CASSVSQLWLAGDEQFF. The DNA of the CDR3 is TGTGCCAGCAGCGTTTCCCAATTATGGCTAGCGGGGGATGAGCAGTTCTTC.

The CDR3, as DNA: TGTGCCAGCAGTGACCCAGGGATGGGCTCACCCCTCCACTTT. Translated: CASSDPGMGSPLHF. The chain recombines TRBV2 with TRBJ1-6, with a weak D call TRBD1 (5 bases). This CDR3 is 14 amino acids long. Trimming shortened V by 3 bases and J by 10 bases, and 13 bases separated the two germline ends. Germline V gene data show CDR1 as SNHLY and CDR2 as FYNNEI.

V and J are TRBV7-9 and TRBJ1-1; TRBD1 is a possible D gene (5 bases). The CDR3 covers 14 residues. V lost 3 bases, J lost 1 base, and 9 bases lay in between. Germline lookup yields CDR1 SEHNR and CDR2 FQNEAQ (reference sequence). This CDR3 reads CASSFQGGNTEAFF. DNA for the CDR3: TGTGCCAGCAGCTTCCAGGGAGGGAACACTGAAGCTTTCTTT.

This clone was seen only once. The rearrangement joins TRBV6-5 to TRBJ2-7, with TRBD1 matching over 8 bases. CDR1 and CDR2 (germline): MNHEY, SVGAGI. The CDR3 loop spans 14 amino acids. V shed 2 bases, J shed 5 bases, and the junction held 5 bases outside the gene matches. CDR3 nucleotides: TGTGCCAGCAGTTACACCAGGGGGCAGAACGAGCAGTACTTC. Protein sequence: CASSYTRGQNEQYF.